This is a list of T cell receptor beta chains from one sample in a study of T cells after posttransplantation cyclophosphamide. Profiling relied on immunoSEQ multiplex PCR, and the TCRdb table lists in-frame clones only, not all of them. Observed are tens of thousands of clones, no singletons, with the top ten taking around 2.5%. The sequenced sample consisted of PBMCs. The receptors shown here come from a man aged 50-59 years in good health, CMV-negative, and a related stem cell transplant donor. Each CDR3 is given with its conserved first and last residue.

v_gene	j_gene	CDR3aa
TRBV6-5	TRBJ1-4	CASSYSLISLSEKLFF
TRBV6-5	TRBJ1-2	CASSYSTGGFGYTF
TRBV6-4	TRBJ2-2	CASTRLTGRNTGELFF
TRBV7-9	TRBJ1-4	CASSSKTDFNEKLFF
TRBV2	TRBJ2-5	CASSEFGLAGRTQYF
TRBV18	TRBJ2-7	CASSPGFVSYEQYF
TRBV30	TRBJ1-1	CAATRDLAFF
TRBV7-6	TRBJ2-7	CASSPRGPRSPLGYEQYF
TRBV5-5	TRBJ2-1	CASSSMGGRYNEQFF
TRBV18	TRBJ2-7	CASSPPGGYEQYF
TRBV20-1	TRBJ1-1	CSAVRNTEAFF
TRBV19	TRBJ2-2	CAVMGTGNTGELFF